The subject of this entry is one T cell receptor (beta chain). This clonotype was seen at least ten times. Its antigen is not yet known. Per-base qualities were not stored, and no clone one base away is much larger. The meaning of the sample's treatment or condition label: allogeneic hematopoietic cell transplantation with graft depleted of TCRalphabeta T cells and CD19 B cells. TCRalphabeta/CD19-depleted allogeneic hematopoietic cell grafts were given to the transplant recipients, all of whom were children. Compared with germline, V lacks 5 bases and J lacks 9 bases; bases without a gene match: 2. CDR3 length: 11 amino acids, cysteine to phenylalanine. This entry keeps only the CDR3 DNA: 33 bases, framed from base 1. This sample is part of a study of T-cell reconstitution after alpha-beta-depleted transplantation in children (dated by TCRdb to 2016 to 2018). Looking at the study overall: T-cell immune reconstitution after TCRalphabeta/CD19-depleted allogeneic hematopoietic cell transplantation in children was quantitatively tracked in the study by means of TCR repertoire profiling. The full study reports these points: The apparently early alphabetaT-cell count recovery about two months after transplant was reportedly dependent on only several hundred rapidly expanded clones derived from non-depleted graft cells. Hyperexpanded clone frequencies declined over subsequent months; after one year, T-cell counts and TCRbeta diversity were mostly attributed to newly produced T cells. In some patients, the high TCRbeta diversity seen at day 60 was put down to recipient T cells and intrathymic progenitors that had survived conditioning.

Libraries came from PCR. Sequencing relied on an Illumina HiSeq 2500. TCR libraries were prepared with molecular barcoding, using unique molecular identifiers to normalize TCRbeta repertoire quantification. TCRdb itself trimmed the public reads at Q25 with fastp, ran MiXCR and retained productive beta chains. Entries are consolidated by CDR3 protein sequence, retaining the most common genes and DNA. In this sample the table shows 250,000 to 300,000 distinct CDR3 sequences, around a tenth of which occur a single time. Of the sample, approximately 7.6% is held by the ten largest clones. The sequence is built from TRBV12-3 or TRBV12-4 and TRBJ2-3; 7 central nucleotides agree with TRBD2. Material: PBMCs, obtained before TCRalphabeta/CD19-depleted stem cell transplant. The origin of this receptor is a boy less than two years old with acute myeloid leukemia, due to receive a stem cell transplant. The sequenced DNA: TGTGCCAGCAGTATTAGCGGGACGCAGTATTTT. Its translation reads: CASSISGTQYF.